One and the same sample provided the 20 T cell receptor beta chains below, sequenced in a study of cytomegalovirus exposure and HLA in healthy donors (TCRdb year 2017). Receptor libraries were prepared by the immunoSEQ multiplex PCR assay. TCRdb limited this immuneACCESS table to in-frame rearrangements with V and J called. A share of clones is missing; checked studies link under half to unresolved V genes, and the rest is unexplained. The sample table shows under 400,000 clones, and around 90% are seen once. More than 0.95% of the sample goes to the ten largest clones. Sequenced: PBMCs. The source of these receptors is a man between 25 and 39 years old in good health and CMV-seronegative.

V gene TRBV5-6 combines with J gene TRBJ1-2, with D uncertain. The CDR3 contains 14 residues. Germline V CDR1 and CDR2: SGHDT, YYEEEE. Deletions cut 0 bases from V and 8 bases from J, with 14 bases between. CDR3 protein: CASSLGGPLSGYTF. The CDR3 DNA reads as TGTGCCAGCAGCTTGGGAGGGCCTCTCTCGGGCTACACCTTC.

This chain joins TRBV19 and TRBJ1-3; D gene uncertain. Trimming shortened V by 4 bases and J by 4 bases, and 14 bases separated the two germline ends. The CDR3 runs to 15 residues. Looked up from germline, CDR1 is LNHDA and CDR2 is SQIVND (reference sequence). The chain's CDR3 is CASSNMASLGNTIYF. The CDR3, as DNA: TGTGCCAGTAGTAACATGGCTTCTCTGGGAAACACCATATATTTT. The full variable domain, its missing parts supplied by reference TRBV19 and TRBJ1-3, is DGGITQSPKYLFRKEGQNVTLSCEQNLNHDAMYWYRQDPGQGLRLIYYSQIVNDFQKGDIAEGYSVSREKKESFPLTVTSAQKNPTAFYLCASSNMASLGNTIYFGEGSWLTVV.

This clone showed up just once. This chain uses TRBV2 with TRBJ2-2; D is unclear. Trimming left V 3 bases short and J 0 bases short, with 14 bases between. From germline, CDR1 is SNHLY and CDR2 FYNNEI. CDR3 length equals 17 residues. In DNA form, the CDR3 reads TGTGCCAGCAGTGACCCGCTAGGAATCACGAACACCGGGGAGCTGTTTTTT. Translation: CASSDPLGITNTGELFF.

This sequence joins TRBV7-6 and TRBJ2-1; 7 nucleotides align to TRBD2. Germline V gene lookup returns CDR1 SGHVS and CDR2 FNYEAQ. The CDR3 contains 13 residues. V shed 3 bases, J shed 8 bases, and the junction held 4 bases outside the gene matches. CDR3 in DNA: TGTGCCAGCAGCTTCTCTAGCGGCCATGAGCAGTTCTTC. This codes for CASSFSSGHEQFF.

This clone showed up just once. The J gene is TRBJ1-1, the V gene TRBV25-1, with D unresolved. V lost 6 bases, J lost 6 bases, and 17 bases lay in between. Germline V gene data show CDR1 as MGHDK and CDR2 as SYGVNS. The CDR3 has 14 residues. The CDR3 sequence: CASRMTGYGPEAFF. The CDR3 DNA reads as TGTGCCAGCAGAATGACGGGGTATGGTCCTGAAGCTTTCTTT.

The gene calls are TRBV14 and TRBJ2-1, with a weak D call TRBD1 (5 bases). V lost 0 bases and J 1 base, leaving 13 bases between the germline ends. CDR3 length: 17 residues. The germline V gene has CDR1 SGHDN and CDR2 FVKESK. CDR3 region: CASSQDSGPLSYNEQFF. The CDR3 DNA reads as TGTGCCAGCAGCCAAGATTCAGGGCCACTATCCTACAATGAGCAGTTCTTC.

The rearrangement joins TRBV4-1 to TRBJ2-7, with 8 bases identical to TRBD2. Germline CDR1 reads MGHRA; CDR2 reads YSYEKL. The J segment lost 2 bases and the V segment lost 0 bases, leaving 3 bases of the junction unmatched. This CDR3 region has 15 residues. Here the CDR3 reads CASSQEGGLAYEQYF. CDR3 bases: TGCGCCAGCAGCCAAGAAGGGGGACTAGCCTACGAGCAGTACTTC.

Only a few counts were recorded for this clone. V usage is TRBV5-6 and J usage is TRBJ1-2, with D perhaps matching TRBD1 (6 bases). This CDR3 comprises 13 residues. CDR1 SGHDT and CDR2 YYEEEE come from the germline V gene. Trimming took 3 bases from V and 6 from J, leaving 12 bases between them. This CDR3 is CASSSTGSHGYTF. DNA of the CDR3: TGTGCCAGCAGCTCAACAGGGTCCCATGGCTACACCTTC.

The rearrangement joins TRBV5-4 to TRBJ2-7, with 8 bases identical to TRBD1. Trimming took 5 bases from V and 3 from J; bases not matched to a gene: 10. CDR3 length equals 15 residues. From germline, CDR1 is SGHNT and CDR2 YYREEE (reference sequence). The CDR3: CASSPTGTGGYEQYF. The CDR3 coding sequence is TGTGCCAGCAGTCCAACCGGGACAGGCGGCTACGAGCAGTACTTC.

CDR3 region: CASSEGQGYNSPLHF. The CDR3 nucleotides are TGTGCCAGCAGTGAAGGCCAGGGCTACAATTCACCCCTCCACTTT. The chain recombines TRBV6-1 with TRBJ1-6; perhaps TRBD1 as D (5 bases). Trimming removed 1 base at V and 7 bases at J, with 11 bases between. In germline, CDR1 is MNHNS, CDR2 SASEGT. This CDR3 has 15 amino acids.

About this clone: The same CDR3 is also encoded by other DNA sequences in this sample. This sequence joins TRBV19 and TRBJ1-2; D uncertain. The CDR3 is 13 amino acids. Germline V gene data show CDR1 as LNHDA and CDR2 as SQIVND (reference sequence). V was trimmed by 3 bases and J by 5 bases, leaving 10 bases between them. CDR3 in amino acids: CASSIRGEYGYTF. For the CDR3, the DNA is TGTGCCAGTAGTATTCGTGGGGAGTATGGCTACACCTTC. Filled out from reference TRBV19 and TRBJ1-2, the complete variable domain reads DGGITQSPKYLFRKEGQNVTLSCEQNLNHDAMYWYRQDPGQGLRLIYYSQIVNDFQKGDIAEGYSVSREKKESFPLTVTSAQKNPTAFYLCASSIRGEYGYTFGSGTRLTVV.

This chain links TRBV18 with TRBJ2-1; D perhaps matches TRBD2 (5 bases). This CDR3 has 16 amino acids. V lost 1 base and J lost 5, with 15 bases in between. CDR1 and CDR2 from the germline V gene are KGHSH and LQKENI. CDR3 coding DNA: TGTGCCAGCTCACCACTCGGGGTGGGCCGAGACAATGAGCAGTTCTTC. Translated, it gives CASSPLGVGRDNEQFF.

The chain carries TRBV7-8 and TRBJ1-5; D might be TRBD1 (5 bases). The CDR3 sequence is 15 residues long. V gave up 3 bases and J gave up 2 bases, with 11 bases separating them. Germline V gene sequence: CDR1 SGHVS, CDR2 FQNEAQ. CDR3 sequence (DNA): TGTGCCAGCAGCTTTCAAAGCAGGGGCAATCAGCCCCAGCATTTT. Amino acids: CASSFQSRGNQPQHF. Looking up the rest from reference TRBV7-8 and TRBJ1-5 gives the full variable domain: GAGVSQSPRYKVAKRGQDVALRCDPISGHVSLFWYQQALGQGPEFLTYFQNEAQLDKSGLPSDRFFAERPEGSVSTLKIQRTQQEDSAVYLCASSFQSRGNQPQHFGDGTRLSIL.

In its sample, this clone was seen once. The genes are TRBV12-5 and TRBJ1-5; a possible D gene is TRBD1 (5 bases). V was shortened by 5 bases and J by 4 bases, with 15 bases between the two germline ends. The CDR3 extends over 15 amino acids. CDR1 is LGHNT, CDR2 FRNRAP, per germline. The chain's CDR3 is CASGPSGVGNQPQHF. CDR3 DNA sequence: TGTGCTAGTGGTCCGTCGGGGGTCGGGAATCAGCCCCAGCATTTT.

This clone was found a few times. The chain joins TRBV11-2 to TRBJ2-2; no firm D call. Per the germline V gene, CDR1 is SGHAT and CDR2 is FQNNGV. V lost 0 bases and J 0 bases, leaving 5 bases between the germline ends. The CDR3 sequence is 15 residues long. In nucleotides, the CDR3 is TGTGCCAGCAGCTTAGATCTAGCGAACACCGGGGAGCTGTTTTTT. Its translation is CASSLDLANTGELFF.

The chain has TRBV23-1 and TRBJ2-4, with 7 bases lining up with TRBD1. TRBV23-1 qualifies as an ORF whose function is uncertain. V shed 4 bases, J shed 9 bases, and the junction held 6 bases outside the gene matches. CDR3 length equals 13 residues. The CDR3 DNA reads as TGCGCCAGCAGTCTTGACAGGGACAGCATTCAGTACTTC. Translating it yields CASSLDRDSIQYF.

The rearrangement joins TRBV6-6 to TRBJ2-3; the match to TRBD2 covers 8 bases. There are 15 residues in the CDR3. The germline V gene encodes CDR1 MNHNY and CDR2 SVGAGI (reference sequence). J lost 1 base, V lost 5 bases, and 5 bases had no gene match. This chain's CDR3 is CASSTHSGGTDTQYF. The DNA of the CDR3 is TGTGCCAGCAGTACCCATAGCGGGGGCACAGATACGCAGTATTTT.

The chain joins TRBV5-4 to TRBJ2-3; possible D gene TRBD1, 6 bases. V gave up 3 bases and J gave up 10 bases, with 12 bases separating them. Germline-derived CDR1 and CDR2 are SGHNT and YYREEE (reference sequence). The CDR3 has 12 amino acids. CDR3 residues: CASSSHRVAQYF. CDR3 sequence (DNA): TGTGCCAGCAGCTCCCACAGGGTAGCGCAGTATTTT.

This clone was counted a few times. The CDR3, as DNA: TGTGCCAGGAAGACAGAGCCTAACTATGGCTACACCTTC. Residues: CARKTEPNYGYTF. The V gene is TRBV6-1, the J gene TRBJ1-2, with D possibly matching TRBD1 (5 bases). The CDR3 runs to 13 residues. V was trimmed by 9 bases and J by 0 bases, leaving 11 bases between them. Germline lookup yields CDR1 MNHNS and CDR2 SASEGT.

This clone was counted a single time. V and J are TRBV27 and TRBJ2-1; tentatively, D is TRBD2 (7 bases). Germline V CDR1 and CDR2: MNHEY, SMNVEV (reference sequence). The CDR3 spans 14 residues. Deletions cut 8 bases from V and 4 bases from J, with 15 bases between. The CDR3 DNA follows: TGTGCCAGCGGACGGGGGGCCGCGTACAATGAGCAGTTCTTC. Translated, it gives CASGRGAAYNEQFF.